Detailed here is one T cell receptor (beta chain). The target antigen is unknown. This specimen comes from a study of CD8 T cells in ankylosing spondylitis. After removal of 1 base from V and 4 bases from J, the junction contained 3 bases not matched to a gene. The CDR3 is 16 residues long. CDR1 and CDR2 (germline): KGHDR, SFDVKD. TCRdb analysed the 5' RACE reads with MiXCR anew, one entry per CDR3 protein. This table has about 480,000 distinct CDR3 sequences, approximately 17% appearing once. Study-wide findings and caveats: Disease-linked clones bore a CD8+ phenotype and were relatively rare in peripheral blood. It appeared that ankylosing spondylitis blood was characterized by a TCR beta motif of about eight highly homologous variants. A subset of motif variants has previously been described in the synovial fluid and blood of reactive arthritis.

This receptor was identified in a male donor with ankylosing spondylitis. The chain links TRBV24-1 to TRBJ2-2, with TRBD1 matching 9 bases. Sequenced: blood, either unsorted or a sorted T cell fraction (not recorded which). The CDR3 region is CATSDFGTGLTGELFF. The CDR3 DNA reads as TGTGCCACCAGTGATTTTGGGACAGGGCTCACCGGGGAGCTGTTTTTT.